This T cell receptor beta chain came from a study of persistence of HIV-infected CD4 T cells. Comments on this clone: Its antigen is still unknown.

The libraries were made with immunoSEQ version 4 in survey mode. This table comes from immunoSEQ multiplex PCR, and its TCRdb copy is limited to in-frame clones, with some not included. In the table there are around 40,000 clones, about 89% of which are singletons. Anti-CD3/anti-CD28 beads served as a nonspecific positive control stimulus. Sorting selected CD4+ T cells upregulating both CD40 ligand and CD69. V dropped 8 bases and J dropped 0 bases, with 8 bases sitting between them. Per germline, CDR1 LGHDT and CDR2 YNNKEL (reference sequence). There are 14 residues in the CDR3. The J gene is TRBJ1-6, the V gene TRBV3-1 (or the pseudogene TRBV3-2); D is undetermined. The source was CD4+ T cells sorted from PBMCs after approximately 18-hour stimulation, collected from a patient who received antiretroviral therapy. This receptor was obtained from an adult man with HIV who was CMV-seropositive. The CDR3 protein is CASQESSYNSPLHF. The CDR3 DNA is TGTGCCAGCCAGGAAAGCTCCTATAATTCACCCCTCCACTTT.